This TCR beta chain stems from a study of T cell responses to AZD1222 COVID-19 vaccine. With respect to this clone: The antigen is undetermined.

V dropped 5 bases and J dropped 3; count of bases not matched to a gene: 7. The CDR3 runs to 15 residues. Germline V gives CDR1 LNHDA, CDR2 SQIVND (reference sequence). TCRdb's copy holds only in-frame clones and misses some; the assay was immunoSEQ multiplex PCR. The sample shows roughly 120,000 clones, more than 85% of them seen only once. Whole-study results and caveats: Breadth and depth of Spike-specific TCRs rose after two AZD1222 doses.

The starting material was peripheral blood, obtained on day 0 of AZD1222 vaccination. The rearrangement joins TRBV19 to TRBJ2-7, with 10 bases lining up with TRBD1. This TCR was sampled from an adult in good health. CDR3: CASSPRTGGGYEQYF. CDR3 nucleotide sequence: TGTGCCAGTAGTCCAAGGACAGGGGGGGGCTACGAGCAGTACTTC.